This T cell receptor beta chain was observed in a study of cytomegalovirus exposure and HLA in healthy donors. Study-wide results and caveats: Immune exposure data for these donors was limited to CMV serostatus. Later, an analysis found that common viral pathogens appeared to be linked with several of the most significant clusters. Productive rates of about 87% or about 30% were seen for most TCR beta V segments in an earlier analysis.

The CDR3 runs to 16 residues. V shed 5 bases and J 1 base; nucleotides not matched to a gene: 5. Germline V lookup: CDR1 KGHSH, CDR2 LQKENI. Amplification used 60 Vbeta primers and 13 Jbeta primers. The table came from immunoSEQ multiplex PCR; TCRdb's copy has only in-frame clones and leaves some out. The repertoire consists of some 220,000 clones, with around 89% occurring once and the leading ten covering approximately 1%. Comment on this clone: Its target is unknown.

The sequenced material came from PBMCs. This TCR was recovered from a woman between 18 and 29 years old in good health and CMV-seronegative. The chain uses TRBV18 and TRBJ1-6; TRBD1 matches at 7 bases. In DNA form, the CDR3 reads TGTGCCAGCTCAACCACGGACAGGTCCTATAATTCACCCCTCCACTTT. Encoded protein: CASSTTDRSYNSPLHF.